This T cell receptor beta chain stems from a study of blood T cell repertoires in COVID-19. Overall study: T cells, B-cell-depleted T cells, or PBMCs supplied cDNA or gDNA.

The authors' processing: Nucleated cell number was recorded as an estimate derived from reference gene primer amplification. TCRdb keeps only in-frame clones here, not all; method: immunoSEQ multiplex PCR. V, J and clone size were drawn from that table, and D and trimming were deduced from the DNA. Of about 200,000 clones listed, approximately 82% are singletons. The CDR3 has 15 residues. Trimming pared 1 base from V and 7 bases from J, leaving 16 bases between. In germline, CDR1 is LNHNV, CDR2 YYDKDF (reference sequence). The sequencing sample was made of peripheral blood. The receptor's source is a human donor with acute or convalescent COVID-19. The donor label of this sample is uncertain. V and J are TRBV15 and TRBJ1-1, with unresolved D. The CDR3 loop is CATSRASPRSLEAFF. CDR3 nucleotide sequence: TGTGCCACCAGCAGAGCTTCCCCGCGGAGCCTTGAAGCTTTCTTT.